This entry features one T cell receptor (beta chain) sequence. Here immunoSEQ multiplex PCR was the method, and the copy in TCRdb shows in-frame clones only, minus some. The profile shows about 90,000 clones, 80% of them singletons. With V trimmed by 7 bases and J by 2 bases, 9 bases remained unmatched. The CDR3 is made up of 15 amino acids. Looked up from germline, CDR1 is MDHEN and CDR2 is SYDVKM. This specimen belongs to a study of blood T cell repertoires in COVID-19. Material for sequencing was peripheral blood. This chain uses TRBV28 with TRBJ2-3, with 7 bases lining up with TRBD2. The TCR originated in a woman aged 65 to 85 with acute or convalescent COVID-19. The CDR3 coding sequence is TGTGCCAGCACCCTCGGAAGCGGGGACACAGATACGCAGTATTTT. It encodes CASTLGSGDTDTQYF.